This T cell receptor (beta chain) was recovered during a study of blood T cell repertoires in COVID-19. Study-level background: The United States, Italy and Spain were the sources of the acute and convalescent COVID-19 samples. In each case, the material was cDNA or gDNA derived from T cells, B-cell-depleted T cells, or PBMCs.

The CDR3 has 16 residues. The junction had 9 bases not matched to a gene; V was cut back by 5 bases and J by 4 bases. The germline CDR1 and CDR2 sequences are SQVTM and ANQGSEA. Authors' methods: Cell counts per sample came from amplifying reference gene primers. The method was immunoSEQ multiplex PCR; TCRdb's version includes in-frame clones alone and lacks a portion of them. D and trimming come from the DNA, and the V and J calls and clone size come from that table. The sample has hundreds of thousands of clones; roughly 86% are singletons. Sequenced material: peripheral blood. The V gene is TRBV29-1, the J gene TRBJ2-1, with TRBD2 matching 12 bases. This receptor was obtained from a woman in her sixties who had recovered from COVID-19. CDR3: CSVPLRLAGAYNEQFF. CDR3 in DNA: TGCAGCGTTCCTCTCCGACTAGCGGGGGCTTACAATGAGCAGTTCTTC.